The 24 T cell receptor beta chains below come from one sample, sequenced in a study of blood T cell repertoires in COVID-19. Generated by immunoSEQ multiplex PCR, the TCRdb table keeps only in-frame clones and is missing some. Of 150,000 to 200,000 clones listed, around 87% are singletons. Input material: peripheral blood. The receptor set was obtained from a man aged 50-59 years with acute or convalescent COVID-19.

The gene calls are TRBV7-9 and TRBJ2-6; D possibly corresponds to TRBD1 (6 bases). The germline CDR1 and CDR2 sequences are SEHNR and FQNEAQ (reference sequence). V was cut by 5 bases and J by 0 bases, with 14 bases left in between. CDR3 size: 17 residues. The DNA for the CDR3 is TGTGCCAGCAGCCCACAGGGCGCGGTCTCTGGGGCCAACGTCCTGACTTTC. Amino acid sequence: CASSPQGAVSGANVLTF. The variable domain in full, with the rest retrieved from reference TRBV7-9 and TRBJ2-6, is DTGVSQNPRHKITKRGQNVTFRCDPISEHNRLYWYRQTLGQGPEFLTYFQNEAQLEKSRLLSDRFSAERPKGSFSTLEIQRTEQGDSAMYLCASSPQGAVSGANVLTFGAGSRLTVL.

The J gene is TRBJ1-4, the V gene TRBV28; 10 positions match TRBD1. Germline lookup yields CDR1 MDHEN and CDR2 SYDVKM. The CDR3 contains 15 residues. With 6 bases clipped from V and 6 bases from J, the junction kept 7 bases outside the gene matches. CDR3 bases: TGTGCCAGCAGAATTAAGGGGACAGGGGATGAAAAACTGTTTTTT. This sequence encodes CASRIKGTGDEKLFF.

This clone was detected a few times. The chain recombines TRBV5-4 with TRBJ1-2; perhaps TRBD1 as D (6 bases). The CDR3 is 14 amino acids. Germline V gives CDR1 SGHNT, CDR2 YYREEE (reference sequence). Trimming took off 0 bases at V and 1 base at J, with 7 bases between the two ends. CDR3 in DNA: TGTGCCAGCAGCTTGGCAGGGGTTAACTATGGCTACACCTTC. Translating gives CASSLAGVNYGYTF.

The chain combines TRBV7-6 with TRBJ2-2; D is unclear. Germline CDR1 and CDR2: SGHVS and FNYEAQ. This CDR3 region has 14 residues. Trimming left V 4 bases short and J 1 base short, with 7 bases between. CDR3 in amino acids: CASSSTENTGELFF. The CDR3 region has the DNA TGTGCCAGCAGCTCCACAGAGAACACCGGGGAGCTGTTTTTT.

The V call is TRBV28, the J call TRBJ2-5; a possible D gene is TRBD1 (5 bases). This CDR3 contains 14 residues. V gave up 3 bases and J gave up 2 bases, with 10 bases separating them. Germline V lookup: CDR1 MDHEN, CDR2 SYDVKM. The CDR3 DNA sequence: TGTGCCAGCAGTTTGGGCAGGGCTCAAGAGACCCAGTACTTC. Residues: CASSLGRAQETQYF.

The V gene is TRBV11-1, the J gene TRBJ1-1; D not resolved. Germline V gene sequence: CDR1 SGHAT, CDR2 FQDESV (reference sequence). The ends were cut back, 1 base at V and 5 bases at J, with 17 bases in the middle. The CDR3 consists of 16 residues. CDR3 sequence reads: CASSLGSVRGLTEAFF. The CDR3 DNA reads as TGTGCCAGCAGCTTAGGCTCGGTGAGAGGGTTGACTGAAGCTTTCTTT.

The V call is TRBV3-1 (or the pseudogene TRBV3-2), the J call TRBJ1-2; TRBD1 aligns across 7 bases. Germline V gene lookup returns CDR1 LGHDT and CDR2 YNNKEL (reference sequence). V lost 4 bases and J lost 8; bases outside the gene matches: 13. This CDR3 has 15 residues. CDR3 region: CASSLSTGRPSGYTF. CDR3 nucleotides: TGTGCCAGCAGCCTGTCGACAGGGAGGCCGTCCGGCTACACCTTC.

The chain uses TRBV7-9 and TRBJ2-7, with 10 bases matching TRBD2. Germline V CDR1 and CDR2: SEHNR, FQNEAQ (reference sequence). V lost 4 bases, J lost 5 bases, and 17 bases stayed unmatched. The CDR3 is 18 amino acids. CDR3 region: CASSSPVPSAGGGHEQYF. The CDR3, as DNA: TGTGCCAGCAGCTCCCCAGTCCCCTCAGCGGGAGGGGGCCACGAGCAGTACTTC.

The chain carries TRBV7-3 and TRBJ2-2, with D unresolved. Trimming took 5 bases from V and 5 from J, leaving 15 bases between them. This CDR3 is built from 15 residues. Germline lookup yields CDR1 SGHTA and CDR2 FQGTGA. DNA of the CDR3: TGTGCCAGCAGCCCGGTGGGCAGTCTGACCGGGGAGCTGTTTTTT. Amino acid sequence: CASSPVGSLTGELFF.

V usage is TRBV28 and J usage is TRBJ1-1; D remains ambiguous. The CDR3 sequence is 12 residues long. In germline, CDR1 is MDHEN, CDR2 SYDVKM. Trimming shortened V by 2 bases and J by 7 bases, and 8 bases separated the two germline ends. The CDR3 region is CASSLDTLEAFF. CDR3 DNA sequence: TGTGCCAGCAGTTTAGACACCCTTGAAGCTTTCTTT.

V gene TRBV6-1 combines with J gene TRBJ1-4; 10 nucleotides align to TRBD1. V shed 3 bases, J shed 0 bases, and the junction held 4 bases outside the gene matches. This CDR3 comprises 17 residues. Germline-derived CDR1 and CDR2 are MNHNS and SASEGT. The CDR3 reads CASSDPGQGPTNEKLFF. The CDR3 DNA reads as TGTGCCAGCAGTGATCCGGGACAGGGGCCAACTAATGAAAAACTGTTTTTT.

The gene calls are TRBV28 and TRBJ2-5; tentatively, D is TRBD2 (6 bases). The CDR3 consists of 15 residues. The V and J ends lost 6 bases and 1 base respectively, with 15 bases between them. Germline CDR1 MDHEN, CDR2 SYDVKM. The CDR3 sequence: CASSSQGAGQETQYF. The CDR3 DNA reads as TGTGCCAGCAGCTCTCAGGGAGCGGGCCAAGAGACCCAGTACTTC.

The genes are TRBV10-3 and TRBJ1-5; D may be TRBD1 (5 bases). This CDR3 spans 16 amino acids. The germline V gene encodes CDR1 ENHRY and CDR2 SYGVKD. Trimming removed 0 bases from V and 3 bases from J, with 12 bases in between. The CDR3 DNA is TGTGCCATCAGTGAGTCGGGGGGAGGACTCAATCAGCCCCAGCATTTT. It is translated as CAISESGGGLNQPQHF.

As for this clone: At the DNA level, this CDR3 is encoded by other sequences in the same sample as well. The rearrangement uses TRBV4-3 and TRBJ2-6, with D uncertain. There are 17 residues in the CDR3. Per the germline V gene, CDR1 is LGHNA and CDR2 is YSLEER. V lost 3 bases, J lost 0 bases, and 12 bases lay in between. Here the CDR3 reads CASSQGRQSSGANVLTF. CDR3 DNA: TGCGCCAGCAGCCAGGGCCGTCAGAGCTCTGGGGCCAACGTCCTGACTTTC.

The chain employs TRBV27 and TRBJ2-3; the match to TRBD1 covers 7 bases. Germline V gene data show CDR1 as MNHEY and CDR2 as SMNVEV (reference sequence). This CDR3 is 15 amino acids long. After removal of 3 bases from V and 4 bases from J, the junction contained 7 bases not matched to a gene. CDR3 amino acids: CASSFLTGAADTQYF. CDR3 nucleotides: TGTGCCAGCAGTTTCTTAACAGGGGCCGCAGATACGCAGTATTTT.

Here the CDR3 reads CASKGANSYNEQFF. The CDR3 nucleotides are TGTGCCAGCAAAGGAGCAAACTCCTACAATGAGCAGTTCTTC. The genes are TRBV25-1 and TRBJ2-1, with D hard to call. This CDR3 is 14 amino acids long. Trimming took 7 bases from V and 0 from J, leaving 10 bases between them. CDR1 and CDR2 (germline): MGHDK, SYGVNS.

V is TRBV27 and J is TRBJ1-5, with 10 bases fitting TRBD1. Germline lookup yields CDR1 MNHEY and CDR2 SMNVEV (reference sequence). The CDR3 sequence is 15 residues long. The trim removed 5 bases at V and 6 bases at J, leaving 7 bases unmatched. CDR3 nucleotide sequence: TGTGCCAGCAGTCCCCCGGGACAGGGGTTTCAGCCCCAGCATTTT. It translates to CASSPPGQGFQPQHF.

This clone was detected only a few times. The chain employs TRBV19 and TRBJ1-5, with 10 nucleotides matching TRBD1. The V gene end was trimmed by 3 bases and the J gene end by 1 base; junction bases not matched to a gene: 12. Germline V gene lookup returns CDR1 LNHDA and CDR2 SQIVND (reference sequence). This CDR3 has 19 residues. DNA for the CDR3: TGTGCCAGTAGTATCAAGGGACAGGGGACAAGTGGGAGCAATCAGCCCCAGCATTTT. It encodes CASSIKGQGTSGSNQPQHF.

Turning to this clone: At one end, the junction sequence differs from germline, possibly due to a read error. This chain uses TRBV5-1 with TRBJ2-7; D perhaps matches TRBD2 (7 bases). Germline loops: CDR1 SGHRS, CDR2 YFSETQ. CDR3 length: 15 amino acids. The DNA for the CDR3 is TGCGCCCGCAGCTGGGGGGGGGCAACCTCCTACGAGCAGTACTTC. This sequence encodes CARSWGGATSYEQYF.

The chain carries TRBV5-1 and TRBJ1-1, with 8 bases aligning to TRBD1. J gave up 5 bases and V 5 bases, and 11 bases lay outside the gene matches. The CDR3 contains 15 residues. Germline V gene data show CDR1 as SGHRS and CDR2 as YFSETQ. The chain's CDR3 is CASRVTTGTGTEAFF. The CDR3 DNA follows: TGCGCCAGCAGAGTTACCACCGGGACAGGTACTGAAGCTTTCTTT. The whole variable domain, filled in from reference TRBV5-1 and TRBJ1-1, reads KAGVTQTPRYLIKTRGQQVTLSCSPISGHRSVSWYQQTPGQGLQFLFEYFSETQRNKGNFPGRFSGRQFSNSRSEMNVSTLELGDSALYLCASRVTTGTGTEAFFGQGTRLTVV.

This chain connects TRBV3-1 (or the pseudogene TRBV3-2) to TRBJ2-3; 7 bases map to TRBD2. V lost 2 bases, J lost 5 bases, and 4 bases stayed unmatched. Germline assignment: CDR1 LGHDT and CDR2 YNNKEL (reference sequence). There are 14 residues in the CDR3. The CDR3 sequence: CASSQSGGIDTQYF. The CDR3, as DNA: TGTGCCAGCAGCCAATCGGGGGGTATAGATACGCAGTATTTT.

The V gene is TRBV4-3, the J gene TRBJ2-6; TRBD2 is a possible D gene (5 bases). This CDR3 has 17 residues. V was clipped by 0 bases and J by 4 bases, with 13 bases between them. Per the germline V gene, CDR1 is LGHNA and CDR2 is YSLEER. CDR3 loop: CASSQEAARTGANVLTF. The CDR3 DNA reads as TGCGCCAGCAGCCAAGAAGCGGCAAGGACGGGGGCCAACGTCCTGACTTTC.

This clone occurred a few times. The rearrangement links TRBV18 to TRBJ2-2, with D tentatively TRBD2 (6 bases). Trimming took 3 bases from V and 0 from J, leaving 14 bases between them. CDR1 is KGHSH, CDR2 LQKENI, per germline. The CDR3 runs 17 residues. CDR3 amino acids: CASSPPGGLPNTGELFF. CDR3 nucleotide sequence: TGTGCCAGCTCACCGCCCGGGGGACTCCCGAACACCGGGGAGCTGTTTTTT. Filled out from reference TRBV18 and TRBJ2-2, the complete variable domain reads NAGVMQNPRHLVRRRGQEARLRCSPMKGHSHVYWYRQLPEEGLKFMVYLQKENIIDESGMPKERFSAEFPKEGPSILRIQQVVRGDSAAYFCASSPPGGLPNTGELFFGEGSRLTVL.

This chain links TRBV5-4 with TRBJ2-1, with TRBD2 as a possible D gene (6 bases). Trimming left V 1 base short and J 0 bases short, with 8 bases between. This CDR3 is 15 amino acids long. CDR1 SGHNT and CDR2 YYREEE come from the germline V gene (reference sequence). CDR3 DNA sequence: TGTGCCAGCAGCTTGTCCGGGAGCTCCTACAATGAGCAGTTCTTC. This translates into CASSLSGSSYNEQFF.